Presented here are 9 T cell receptor beta chains from one specimen sequenced in a study of Ad26.COV2.S vaccination and SARS-CoV-2 variants. Specified treatment: 19 received Ad26.COV2.S at low or high dose, single or two shots; five or six received placebo; per-sample allocation not given. Samples were taken on day 63 after the first vaccine or placebo injection. Clones were read by immunoSEQ multiplex PCR, and TCRdb kept only the in-frame ones, dropping some. The sample has 240,000 or so clones, approximately 90% seen once. Sequences were derived from peripheral blood, sampled in a trial of Ad26.COV2.S vaccine versus placebo. The receptors come from a person between 18 and 65 years old who received the Ad26.COV2.S COVID-19 vaccine or a placebo.

The gene calls are TRBV7-2 and TRBJ1-5; D call uncertain. Germline V gene lookup returns CDR1 SGHTA and CDR2 FQGNSA. The ends were cut back, 4 bases at V and 0 bases at J, with 13 bases in the middle. The length of the CDR3 is 16 residues. The CDR3 here is CASSSLGVNSNQPQHF. Written as DNA, the CDR3 is TGTGCCAGCAGCTCCCTCGGGGTTAATAGCAATCAGCCCCAGCATTTT.

The chain is built from TRBV2 and TRBJ2-1, with D perhaps TRBD2 (6 bases). There are 15 residues in the CDR3. CDR1 and CDR2 (germline): SNHLY, FYNNEI. Trimming stripped 6 bases from V and 2 bases from J, with 14 bases between. The CDR3 here is CASSEGRITYNEQFF. Written as DNA, the CDR3 is TGTGCCAGCAGCGAGGGGAGGATCACCTACAATGAGCAGTTCTTC.

This clone was observed a single time. The V call is TRBV6-5, the J call TRBJ1-2; D is uncertain. Germline V CDR1 and CDR2: MNHEY, SVGAGI. V lost 4 bases, J lost 8 bases, and 11 bases lay in between. The CDR3 is made up of 12 amino acids. As DNA, the CDR3 is TGTGCCAGCAGTTCCCTCATCGGGGGCTACACCTTC. Its protein is CASSSLIGGYTF.

J is TRBJ1-1 and V is TRBV7-8; 9 bases are shared with TRBD1. This CDR3 has 13 residues. Germline V gene sequence: CDR1 SGHVS, CDR2 FQNEAQ. With 2 bases clipped from V and 6 bases from J, the junction kept 1 base outside the gene matches. The CDR3 sequence: CASSLTGGAEAFF. CDR3 bases: TGTGCCAGCAGCTTAACAGGGGGCGCTGAAGCTTTCTTT.

The chain is built from TRBV18 and TRBJ1-2; a weak D match, TRBD1 (6 bases). Germline CDR1 reads KGHSH; CDR2 reads LQKENI. The CDR3 spans 13 residues. V was clipped by 6 bases and J by 6 bases, with 14 bases between them. The CDR3 sequence is CASSEGGRDGYTF. DNA of the CDR3: TGTGCCAGCTCCGAGGGGGGGCGTGATGGCTACACCTTC.

The chain joins TRBV3-1 (or the pseudogene TRBV3-2) to TRBJ2-3; 14 bases agree with TRBD2. The germline V gene encodes CDR1 LGHDT and CDR2 YNNKEL (reference sequence). V dropped 3 bases and J dropped 2; count of bases not matched to a gene: 7. The CDR3 is 18 residues long. CDR3 bases: TGTGCCAGCAGCCAGACGACTAGCGGGGGGGCCCCCACAGATACGCAGTATTTT. Translated: CASSQTTSGGAPTDTQYF.

The chain links TRBV6-6 to TRBJ1-1, with D tentatively TRBD1 (5 bases). The CDR3 spans 13 residues. Germline lookup yields CDR1 MNHNY and CDR2 SVGAGI (reference sequence). V dropped 6 bases and J dropped 1 base, with 9 bases sitting between them. The CDR3 DNA sequence: TGTGCCAGCAGGTACGGACAGAACACTGAAGCTTTCTTT. Protein product: CASRYGQNTEAFF.

The rearrangement joins TRBV19 to TRBJ2-2; 8 positions match TRBD2. CDR3 size: 14 residues. Germline-derived CDR1 and CDR2 are LNHDA and SQIVND (reference sequence). Trimming removed 6 bases from V and 5 bases from J; junction bases left unmatched: 5. CDR3 residues: CASSLSGGTGELFF. CDR3 nucleotides: TGTGCCAGTAGCCTCTCGGGGGGGACCGGGGAGCTGTTTTTT.

As regards this clone: Other DNA sequences in this specimen translate into the identical CDR3. J is TRBJ2-5 and V is TRBV5-1; 8 bases fit TRBD2. Germline V gives CDR1 SGHRS, CDR2 YFSETQ. Trimming removed 0 bases from V and 5 bases from J; junction bases left unmatched: 3. The CDR3 is made up of 14 amino acids. CDR3 in amino acids: CASSLGRGAETQYF. CDR3 in DNA: TGCGCCAGCAGCTTGGGGCGGGGGGCGGAGACCCAGTACTTC.